This section outlines one T cell receptor (beta chain) sequence together with its context. Different DNA sequences within this sample yield the same CDR3. This entry belongs to a study of shared clonotypes between healthy human individuals. Naive CD45RA+ and memory CD45RA-negative subsets were split from CD4+ cells. In the study's own analysis: Filtering differed since immunoSEQ provided only junctions, with no quality scores. Here immunoSEQ multiplex PCR was the method, and the copy in TCRdb shows in-frame clones only, minus some. That table furnishes V, J and clone size, whereas the DNA furnished D and trimming. The sample records 2,500,000 or so clones, approximately 90% being singletons. Germline V gives CDR1 KGHSH, CDR2 LQKENI. V dropped 3 bases and J dropped 3; count of bases not matched to a gene: 7. There are 16 residues in the CDR3.

Sequencing was carried out using naive CD4+ T cells from PBMCs. Subset in this sample: CD45RA+ positively selected. The TCR originated in a young man in good health. Some clones in this sample may be carry-over from other donors' samples. The chain recombines TRBV18 with TRBJ2-3, with 9 positions matching TRBD2. CDR3: CASSPLLAGGTDTQYF. The CDR3 DNA is TGTGCCAGCTCACCCCTACTAGCGGGTGGGACAGATACGCAGTATTTT.